Listed below are T cell receptor beta chains from one sample, sequenced in a study of cytomegalovirus exposure and HLA in healthy donors. TCRdb's table, derived via immunoSEQ multiplex PCR, lists solely in-frame clones and lacks some. The sample has 150,000 to 200,000 clones; around 80% are singletons. Sequenced: PBMCs. Receptors originate from a woman under 40 in good health and CMV-seropositive. The CDR3 runs from the conserved cysteine through the conserved F or W. A D gene is named only where the DNA matches it firmly. Expanded clones get a size class; other rows say once, few or many, or leave the size out.

v_gene	abundance	len	j_gene	d_gene	CDR3aa	CDR3nt
TRBV5-1	NA	12	TRBJ2-3	NA	CASNRGTDTQYF	TGCGCCAGCAATCGCGGCACAGATACGCAGTATTTT
TRBV10-3	once	14	TRBJ2-5	TRBD2	CAISPGTSGETQYF	TGTGCCATCAGTCCCGGGACTAGCGGGGAGACCCAGTACTTC
TRBV6-5	NA	15	TRBJ1-5	TRBD1	CASSLDRDGDQPQHF	TGTGCCAGCAGTCTCGACAGGGATGGGGATCAGCCCCAGCATTTT
TRBV5-6	NA	16	TRBJ2-5	TRBD2	CASSLASSGVQGTQYF	TGTGCCAGCAGCTTGGCGTCTAGCGGGGTCCAGGGGACCCAGTACTTC
TRBV18	once	14	TRBJ2-7	NA	CASSPSHLASEQYF	TGTGCCAGCTCACCGTCTCATTTAGCGAGCGAGCAGTACTTC
TRBV28	NA	15	TRBJ1-2	TRBD1	CASSLFGDRAYGYTF	TGTGCCAGCAGTTTATTCGGGGACAGGGCCTATGGCTACACCTTC
TRBV5-1	NA	14	TRBJ2-7	NA	CASSLIPANYEQYF	TGCGCCAGCAGCTTGATCCCCGCTAATTACGAGCAGTACTTC
TRBV11-1	few	14	TRBJ2-7	NA	CASSLVGRPYEQYF	TGTGCCAGCAGCCTAGTGGGCAGGCCCTACGAGCAGTACTTC
TRBV4-1	NA	16	TRBJ2-7	TRBD1	CASSQRGGQGFYEQYF	TGCGCCAGCAGCCAGAGGGGGGGACAGGGGTTCTACGAGCAGTACTTC
TRBV27	NA	12	TRBJ1-2	NA	CASSGQNYGYTF	TGTGCCAGCAGTGGACAGAACTATGGCTACACCTTC
TRBV14	once	17	TRBJ2-2	TRBD2	CASSQGLAGGYTGELFF	TGTGCCAGCAGTCAAGGACTAGCGGGAGGATACACCGGGGAGCTGTTTTTT
TRBV7-2	few	16	TRBJ1-1	NA	CASSFFPVRFGTEAFF	TGTGCCAGCAGCTTCTTCCCGGTTCGATTCGGCACTGAAGCTTTCTTT
TRBV6-6	NA	14	TRBJ2-7	TRBD2	CASVDREGLSEQYF	TGTGCCAGCGTCGATCGGGAGGGCCTATCCGAGCAGTACTTC
TRBV5-1	NA	16	TRBJ2-1	TRBD2	CASRTYSGSSYNEQFF	TGCGCCAGCAGGACCTATAGCGGGAGCTCCTACAATGAGCAGTTCTTC
TRBV28	NA	16	TRBJ2-2	TRBD2	CASSTLGLAGAGELFF	TGTGCCAGCAGTACCCTGGGACTAGCGGGAGCCGGGGAGCTGTTTTTT
TRBV29-1	NA	16	TRBJ1-3	TRBD1	CSVEDQGTVLGNTIYF	TGCAGCGTTGAAGATCAAGGGACAGTTCTCGGAAACACCATATATTTT
TRBV29-1	NA	13	TRBJ1-2	NA	CSVTGQTNYGYTF	TGCAGCGTAACAGGGCAGACAAACTATGGCTACACCTTC
TRBV6-5	NA	14	TRBJ2-7	TRBD2	CASSPGTSVYEQYF	TGTGCCAGCAGTCCCGGGACTAGCGTATACGAGCAGTACTTC
TRBV4-3	NA	15	TRBJ2-1	TRBD1	CASSQVIGTGNEQFF	TGCGCCAGCAGCCAAGTTATCGGGACAGGCAATGAGCAGTTCTTC
TRBV29-1	NA	11	TRBJ1-4	NA	CSVEDGEKLFF	TGCAGCGTTGAAGACGGTGAAAAACTGTTTTTT
TRBV6-5	NA	15	TRBJ1-3	TRBD1	CASSLTGKAGNTIYF	TGTGCCAGCAGTTTGACAGGGAAAGCTGGAAACACCATATATTTT
TRBV19	few	15	TRBJ2-7	TRBD1	CASSPGTGGGYEQYF	TGTGCCAGTAGTCCGGGGACAGGGGGCGGATACGAGCAGTACTTC
TRBV20-1	NA	10	TRBJ1-5	NA	CGSGLRPQHF	TGCGGCAGTGGGCTTCGGCCCCAGCATTTT
TRBV7-2	NA	13	TRBJ1-2	NA	CASSLGAGRGYTF	TGTGCCAGCAGCTTAGGGGCAGGGCGGGGCTACACCTTC
TRBV30	NA	15	TRBJ1-2	TRBD1	CAWSDWTGGRYGYTF	TGTGCCTGGAGTGACTGGACAGGGGGAAGGTATGGCTACACCTTC
TRBV7-2	NA	15	TRBJ1-1	NA	CASSSSGLVGTEAFF	TGTGCCAGCAGCTCGTCGGGGTTAGTAGGCACTGAAGCTTTCTTT
TRBV30	NA	16	TRBJ2-1	TRBD2	CAWRGGRVFSYNEQFF	TGTGCCTGGAGAGGCGGGAGGGTCTTCTCCTACAATGAGCAGTTCTTC
TRBV5-1	NA	18	TRBJ2-7	TRBD1	CASSLGDRVSHFSYEQYF	TGCGCCAGCAGCTTGGGTGACAGGGTCTCTCACTTCTCCTACGAGCAGTACTTC
TRBV12-5	NA	15	TRBJ2-5	NA	CASGGVAALPRTQYF	TGTGCTAGTGGGGGGGTAGCGGCACTGCCCAGGACCCAGTACTTC
TRBV4-1	NA	14	TRBJ2-2	NA	CASSQQSNTGELFF	TGCGCCAGCAGCCAACAGTCGAACACCGGGGAGCTGTTTTTT
TRBV4-2	NA	18	TRBJ2-3	TRBD2	CASSQAYGLALNTDTQYF	TGTGCCAGCAGCCAAGCCTATGGACTAGCGCTGAACACAGATACGCAGTATTTT
TRBV7-9	NA	13	TRBJ1-2	NA	CASSLARRGGYTF	TGTGCCAGCAGCTTAGCTCGCAGGGGTGGCTACACCTTC
TRBV18	NA	14	TRBJ1-3	NA	CASSPDSSGNTIYF	TGTGCCAGCTCACCGGACAGCTCTGGAAACACCATATATTTT
TRBV7-6	NA	12	TRBJ2-2	NA	CASSLVRGELFF	TGTGCCAGCAGCTTAGTCAGGGGGGAGCTGTTTTTT
TRBV7-3	once	14	TRBJ2-3	NA	CASSFQSGTDTQYF	TGTGCCAGCAGCTTTCAATCGGGCACAGATACGCAGTATTTT
TRBV5-5	NA	17	TRBJ1-5	TRBD1	CASSLGQGAIGNQPQHF	TGTGCCAGCAGCCTGGGACAGGGGGCGATTGGCAATCAGCCCCAGCATTTT
TRBV5-1	NA	16	TRBJ2-5	TRBD2	CASSPSAGGRQETQYF	TGCGCCAGCAGCCCGTCAGCGGGAGGTCGTCAAGAGACCCAGTACTTC
TRBV21-1	NA	18	TRBJ2-4	NA	CASSKARVLRGVQNIQYF	TGTGCCAGCAGCAAAGCGCGGGTTCTGCGGGGGGTTCAAAACATTCAGTACTTC
TRBV2	NA	16	TRBJ1-1	TRBD1	CASSAGTADLGTEAFF	TGTGCCAGCAGCGCCGGGACAGCTGATCTAGGGACTGAAGCTTTCTTT
TRBV20-1	few	11	TRBJ2-5	NA	CSALTGLAQYF	TGCAGTGCCCTTACAGGGCTGGCCCAGTACTTC
TRBV11-3	once	14	TRBJ2-1	TRBD1	CASSFGDRGIEQFF	TGTGCCAGCAGCTTCGGGGACAGGGGAATTGAGCAGTTCTTC
TRBV19	NA	15	TRBJ2-3	TRBD1	CASSRRTGITDTQYF	TGTGCCAGTAGTCGACGGACAGGGATCACAGATACGCAGTATTTT
TRBV6-5	NA	13	TRBJ1-2	TRBD1	CASSPDREYGYTF	TGTGCCAGCAGTCCCGACAGGGAATATGGCTACACCTTC
TRBV19	few	14	TRBJ1-4	NA	CASSRGTTNEKLFF	TGTGCCAGTAGCCGAGGAACAACTAATGAAAAACTGTTTTTT
TRBV2	NA	11	TRBJ2-5	NA	CASTVIETQYF	TGTGCCAGCACCGTAATAGAGACCCAGTACTTC
TRBV2	NA	14	TRBJ2-7	TRBD2	CASRQLAGAAEQYF	TGTGCCAGCAGGCAACTAGCGGGAGCCGCCGAGCAGTACTTC